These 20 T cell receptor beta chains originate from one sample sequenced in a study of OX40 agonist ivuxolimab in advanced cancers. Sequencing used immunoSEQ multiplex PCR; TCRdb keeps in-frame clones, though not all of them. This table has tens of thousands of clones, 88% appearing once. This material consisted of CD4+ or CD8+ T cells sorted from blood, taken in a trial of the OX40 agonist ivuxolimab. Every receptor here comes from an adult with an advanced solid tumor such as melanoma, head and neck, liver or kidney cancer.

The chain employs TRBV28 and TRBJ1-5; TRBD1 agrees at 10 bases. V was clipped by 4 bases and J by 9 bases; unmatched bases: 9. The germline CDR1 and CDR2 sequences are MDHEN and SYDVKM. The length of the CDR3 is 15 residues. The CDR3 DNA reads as TGTGCCAGCAGTTCCCCGGGACAGGGGTTTGGGCCCCAGCATTTT. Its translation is CASSSPGQGFGPQHF.

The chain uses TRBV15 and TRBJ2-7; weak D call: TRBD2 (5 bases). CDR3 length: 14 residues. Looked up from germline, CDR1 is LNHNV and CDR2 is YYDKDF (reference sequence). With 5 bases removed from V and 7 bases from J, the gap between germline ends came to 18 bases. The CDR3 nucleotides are TGTGCCACCAGCCCGAGCGGTGCCAGGTATGAGCAGTACTTC. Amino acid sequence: CATSPSGARYEQYF.

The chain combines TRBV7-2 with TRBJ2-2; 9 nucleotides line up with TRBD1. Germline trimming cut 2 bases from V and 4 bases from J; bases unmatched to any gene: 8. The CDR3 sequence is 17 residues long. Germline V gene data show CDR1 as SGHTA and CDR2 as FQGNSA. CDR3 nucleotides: TGTGCCAGCAGCTTAAGGGGGACAGGGACGAGCACCGGGGAGCTGTTTTTT. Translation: CASSLRGTGTSTGELFF.

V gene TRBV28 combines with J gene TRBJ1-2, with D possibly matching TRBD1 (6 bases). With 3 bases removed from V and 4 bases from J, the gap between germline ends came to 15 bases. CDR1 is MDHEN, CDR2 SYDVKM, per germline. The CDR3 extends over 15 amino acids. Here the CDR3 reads CASSFGEGVGYGYTF. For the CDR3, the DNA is TGTGCCAGCAGTTTCGGGGAGGGGGTAGGCTATGGCTACACCTTC.

The CDR3 DNA follows: TGTGCCTGGAGTGTCCCCGGCTCTGGGGCCAACGTCCTGACTTTC. Amino acids: CAWSVPGSGANVLTF. The chain carries TRBV30 and TRBJ2-6; D is ambiguous. This CDR3 is 15 amino acids long. Germline CDR1 and CDR2: GTSNPN and SVGIG (reference sequence). V lost 0 bases, J lost 0 bases, and 6 bases lay in between.

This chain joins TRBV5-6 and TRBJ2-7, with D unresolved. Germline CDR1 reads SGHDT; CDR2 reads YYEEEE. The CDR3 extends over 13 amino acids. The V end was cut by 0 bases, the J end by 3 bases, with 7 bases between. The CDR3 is CASSLVGSYEQYF. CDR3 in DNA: TGTGCCAGCAGCTTGGTTGGAAGCTACGAGCAGTACTTC.

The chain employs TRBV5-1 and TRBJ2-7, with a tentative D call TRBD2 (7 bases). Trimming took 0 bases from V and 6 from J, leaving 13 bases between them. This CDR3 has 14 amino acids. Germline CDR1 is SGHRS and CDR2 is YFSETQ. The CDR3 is CASSLAGGPSEQYF. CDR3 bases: TGCGCCAGCAGCTTGGCGGGGGGCCCCTCCGAGCAGTACTTC.

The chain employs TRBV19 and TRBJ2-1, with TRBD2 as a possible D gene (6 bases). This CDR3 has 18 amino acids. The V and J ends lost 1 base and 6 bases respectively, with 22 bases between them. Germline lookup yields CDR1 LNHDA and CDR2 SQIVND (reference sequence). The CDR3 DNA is TGTGCCAGTAGTATAGTCTTGAAGGGACTGCGGAAATCCAATGAGCAGTTCTTC. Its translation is CASSIVLKGLRKSNEQFF.

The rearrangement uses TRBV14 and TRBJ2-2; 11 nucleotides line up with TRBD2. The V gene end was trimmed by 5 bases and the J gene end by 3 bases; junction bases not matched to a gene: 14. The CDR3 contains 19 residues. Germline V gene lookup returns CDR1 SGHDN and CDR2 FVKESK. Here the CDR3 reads CASSTGTSGAHLYTGELFF. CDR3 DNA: TGTGCCAGCAGCACCGGGACTAGCGGTGCCCACCTTTACACCGGGGAGCTGTTTTTT.

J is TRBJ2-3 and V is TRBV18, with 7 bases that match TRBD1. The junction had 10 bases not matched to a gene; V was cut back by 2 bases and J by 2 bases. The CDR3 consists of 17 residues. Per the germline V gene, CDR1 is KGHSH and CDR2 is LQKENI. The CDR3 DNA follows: TGTGCCAGCTCACCAGTCGTCCCGGGACAGTACACAGATACGCAGTATTTT. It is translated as CASSPVVPGQYTDTQYF.

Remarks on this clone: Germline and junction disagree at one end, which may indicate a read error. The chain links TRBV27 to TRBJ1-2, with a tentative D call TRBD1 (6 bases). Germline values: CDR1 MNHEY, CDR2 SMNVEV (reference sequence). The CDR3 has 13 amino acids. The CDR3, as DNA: TGTGCCTGCAGACCACCGGGACAAGGAGGCTACACCTTC. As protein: CACRPPGQGGYTF.

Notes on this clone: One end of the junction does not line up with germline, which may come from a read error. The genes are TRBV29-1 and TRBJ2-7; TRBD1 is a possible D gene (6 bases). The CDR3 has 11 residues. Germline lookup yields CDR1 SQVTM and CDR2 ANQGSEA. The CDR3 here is CSVWTEREQHF. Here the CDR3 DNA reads TGCAGCGTATGGACAGAAAGGGAGCAGCACTTC.

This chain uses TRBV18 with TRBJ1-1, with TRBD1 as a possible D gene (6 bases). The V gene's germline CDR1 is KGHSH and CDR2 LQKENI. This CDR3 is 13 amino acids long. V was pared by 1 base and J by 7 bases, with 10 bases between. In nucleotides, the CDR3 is TGTGCCAGCTCACCACGGGACAAAAGTGAAGCTTTCTTT. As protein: CASSPRDKSEAFF.

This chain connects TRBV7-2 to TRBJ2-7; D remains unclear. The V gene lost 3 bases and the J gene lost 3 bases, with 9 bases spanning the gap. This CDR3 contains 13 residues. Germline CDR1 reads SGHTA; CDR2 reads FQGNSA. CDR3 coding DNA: TGTGCCAGCAGCTTCGGACCGGACTACGAGCAGTACTTC. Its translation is CASSFGPDYEQYF.

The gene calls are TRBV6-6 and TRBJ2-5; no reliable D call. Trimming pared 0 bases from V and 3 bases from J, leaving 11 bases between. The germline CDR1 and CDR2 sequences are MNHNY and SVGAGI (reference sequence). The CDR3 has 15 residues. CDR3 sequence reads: CASSYSLGSKETQYF. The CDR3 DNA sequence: TGTGCCAGCAGTTACTCGCTAGGGTCTAAAGAGACCCAGTACTTC.

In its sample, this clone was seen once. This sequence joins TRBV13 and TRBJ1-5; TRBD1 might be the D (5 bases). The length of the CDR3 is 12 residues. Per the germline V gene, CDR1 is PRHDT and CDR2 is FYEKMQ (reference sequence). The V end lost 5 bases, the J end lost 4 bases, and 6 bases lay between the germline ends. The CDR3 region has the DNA TGTGCCAGCAGCCAGGGAAATCAGCCCCAGCATTTT. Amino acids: CASSQGNQPQHF.

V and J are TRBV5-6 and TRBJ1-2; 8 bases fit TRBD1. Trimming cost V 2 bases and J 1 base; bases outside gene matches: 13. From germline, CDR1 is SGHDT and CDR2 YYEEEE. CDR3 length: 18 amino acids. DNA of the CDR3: TGTGCCAGCAGCTTACGCAGCTCAGGGGGCGGATTTAACTATGGCTACACCTTC. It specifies CASSLRSSGGGFNYGYTF.

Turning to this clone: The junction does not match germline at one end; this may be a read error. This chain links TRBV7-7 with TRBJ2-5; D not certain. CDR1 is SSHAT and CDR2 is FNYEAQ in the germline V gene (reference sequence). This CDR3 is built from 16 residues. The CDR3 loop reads CASSLDEGRFGETQYF. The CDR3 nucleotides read TGTGCTAGCAGCTTAGATGAAGGGCGGTTCGGGGAGACCCAGTACTTC.

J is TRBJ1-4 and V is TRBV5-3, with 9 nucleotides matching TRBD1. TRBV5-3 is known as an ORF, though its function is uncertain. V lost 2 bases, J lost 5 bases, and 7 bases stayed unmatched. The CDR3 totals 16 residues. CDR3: CARSLWTGTGNEKLFF. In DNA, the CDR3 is TGTGCCAGAAGCTTATGGACCGGGACAGGGAATGAAAAACTGTTTTTT.

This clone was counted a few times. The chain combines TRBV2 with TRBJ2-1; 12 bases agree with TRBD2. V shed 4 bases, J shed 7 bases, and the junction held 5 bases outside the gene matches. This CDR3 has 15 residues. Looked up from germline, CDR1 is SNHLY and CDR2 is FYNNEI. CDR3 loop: CASSGWLAGGNEQFF. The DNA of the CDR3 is TGTGCCAGCAGTGGGTGGCTAGCGGGAGGGAATGAGCAGTTCTTC.